This T cell receptor beta chain was captured in a study of vaccination and CD4 T cells after COVID-19. The time point is: late sampling 161 to 241 days after vaccination in a few convalescent patients. Treatment here: roughly 11-day PBMC culture with coronavirus spike peptide pools or control peptides (ViraFEST assay). This CDR3 region has 13 residues. V was cut by 1 base and J by 5 bases, with 8 bases left in between. Germline-derived CDR1 and CDR2 are SGHVS and FQNEAQ. A word on this clonotype: Its antigen is still unknown.

Sequencing of cultured CD4+ T cell DNA used the Oncomine TCR Beta short-read assay. From the PCR reads, TCRdb called clonotypes with MiXCR, one entry per CDR3 protein. The profile shows around 18,000 distinct CDR3 sequences, over 35% of them singletons. This TCR derives from a human donor who had recovered from COVID-19. The J gene is TRBJ2-5, the V gene TRBV7-8, with D hard to call. This specimen was CD4+ T cells from blood, cultured in vitro, taken about 7 months after SARS-CoV-2 vaccination. CDR3 coding DNA: TGTGCCAGCAGCTTAGGACGTGGGGAGACCCAGTACTTC. Its translation is CASSLGRGETQYF.